This T cell receptor (beta chain) was identified during a study of blood T cell repertoires in COVID-19. Turning to the study itself: The origin of the acute and convalescent COVID-19 samples was the United States, Italy and Spain. The cDNA or gDNA used as material had been derived from T cells, B-cell-depleted T cells, or PBMCs.

Only in-frame clones appear in the TCRdb table, and some are missing; sequencing was by immunoSEQ multiplex PCR. The table lists some 340,000 clones, 85% of them singletons. The length of the CDR3 is 15 residues. The V gene's germline CDR1 is MNHEY and CDR2 SVGAGI. The V segment lost 0 bases and the J segment 9 bases; nucleotides outside the gene matches: 6. The TCR was taken from a woman aged 18-35 years with acute or convalescent COVID-19. The chain links TRBV6-5 to TRBJ2-1; 9 bases agree with TRBD1. The specimen was peripheral blood. CDR3 coding DNA: TGTGCCAGCAGTTACTCCGGACAGGGGAAGGGTGAGCAGTTCTTC. This sequence encodes CASSYSGQGKGEQFF.